This T cell receptor (beta chain) was recovered during a study of cytomegalovirus exposure and HLA in healthy donors. Germline CDR1 is SGHTA and CDR2 is FQGNSA. Trimming left V 5 bases short and J 0 bases short, with 11 bases between. The CDR3 loop spans 14 amino acids. Vbeta (60) and Jbeta (13) primers were used in the PCR. TCRdb's table, derived via immunoSEQ multiplex PCR, lists solely in-frame clones and lacks some. Of 55,000 to 80,000 clones in the sample, around 80% were seen once. Sequenced sample: PBMCs. V usage is TRBV7-2 and J usage is TRBJ2-7; the D gene is possibly TRBD2 (5 bases). This TCR was sampled from a man in his forties in good health and CMV-seronegative. For the CDR3, the DNA is TGTGCCAGCAGCCTCGGAACTAGCTCCTACGAGCAGTACTTC. Translated: CASSLGTSSYEQYF.